The 27 T cell receptor beta chains listed next were all sequenced from one sample in a study of T cell changes during pregnancy in multiple sclerosis. The assay was immunoSEQ multiplex PCR, and TCRdb's table has in-frame clones only and misses some. Among 35,000 to 45,000 clones, over 75% were seen once, and the ten largest hold about 8%. The material was CD8+ T cells from peripheral blood mononuclear cells, obtained before pregnancy. The receptors were gathered from a female donor with multiple sclerosis, enrolled in a pregnancy study.

The CDR3 DNA sequence: TGTGCCAGCAGACAACAGGGTGGGCAAGAGACCCAGTACTTC. Translating it yields CASRQQGGQETQYF. V usage is TRBV28 and J usage is TRBJ2-5; TRBD1 is a possible D gene (6 bases). The CDR3 extends over 14 amino acids. CDR1 is MDHEN, CDR2 SYDVKM, per germline. V was cut by 6 bases and J by 2 bases, with 13 bases left in between.

The rearrangement joins TRBV7-9 to TRBJ2-7; TRBD1 might be the D (6 bases). The CDR3 is 15 residues long. The germline V and J ends were trimmed by 1 base and 3 bases, with 13 bases remaining between them. CDR1 SEHNR and CDR2 FQNEAQ come from the germline V gene (reference sequence). CDR3 sequence reads: CASSLVGGSDYEQYF. The CDR3 nucleotides are TGTGCCAGCAGCTTAGTAGGGGGATCCGACTACGAGCAGTACTTC.

This clone was seen just once. The CDR3 sequence: CASSYGFQETQYF. DNA for the CDR3: TGTGCCAGCAGTTACGGGTTTCAAGAGACCCAGTACTTC. This chain connects TRBV27 to TRBJ2-5; D call uncertain. V was shortened by 4 bases and J by 2 bases, with 8 bases between the two germline ends. Germline CDR1 and CDR2: MNHEY and SMNVEV (reference sequence). The CDR3 covers 13 residues.

This clone was recorded once. The rearrangement uses TRBV6-1 and TRBJ2-5; D is unclear. The V end lost 8 bases, the J end lost 0 bases, and 10 bases lay between the germline ends. The germline V gene has CDR1 MNHNS and CDR2 SASEGT. CDR3 length: 13 amino acids. The chain's CDR3 is CASSKRDQETQYF. The CDR3 nucleotides are TGTGCCAGCTCTAAGCGCGACCAAGAGACCCAGTACTTC.

The J gene is TRBJ2-7, the V gene TRBV29-1; 8 bases map to TRBD1. This CDR3 comprises 11 residues. The V gene end was trimmed by 2 bases and the J gene end by 9 bases; junction bases not matched to a gene: 3. Germline V gene data show CDR1 as SQVTM and CDR2 as ANQGSEA. For the CDR3, the DNA is TGCAGCGTTGAACAGGGGGCCGGGCAGTACTTC. Its protein is CSVEQGAGQYF.

This chain links TRBV28 with TRBJ2-7, with D possibly being TRBD1 (6 bases). V lost 3 bases and J lost 3, with 12 bases in between. Germline V lookup: CDR1 MDHEN, CDR2 SYDVKM. The CDR3 has 14 residues. The CDR3 nucleotides read TGTGCCAGCAGTTTTGCCCAAGGGGGCTACGAGCAGTACTTC. Its protein is CASSFAQGGYEQYF.

V and J are TRBV28 and TRBJ1-1; TRBD1 is a possible D gene (5 bases). The CDR3 is made up of 14 amino acids. Trimming took off 3 bases at V and 5 bases at J, with 13 bases between the two ends. Germline lookup yields CDR1 MDHEN and CDR2 SYDVKM. CDR3: CASSFRGLRTEAFF. As DNA, the CDR3 is TGTGCCAGCAGTTTCCGGGGGTTACGGACTGAAGCTTTCTTT.

This rearrangement joins TRBV9 to TRBJ2-7; the D gene is possibly TRBD2 (6 bases). V lost 0 bases and J 7 bases, leaving 11 bases between the germline ends. This CDR3 is 13 amino acids long. Germline V CDR1 and CDR2: SGDLS, YYNGEE. CDR3: CASSVVQGGEQYF. As DNA, the CDR3 is TGTGCCAGCAGCGTAGTGCAGGGAGGAGAGCAGTACTTC.

J is TRBJ2-5 and V is TRBV19; the match to TRBD2 covers 9 bases. CDR3 length: 15 amino acids. Germline CDR1 reads LNHDA; CDR2 reads SQIVND (reference sequence). Trimming at V came to 6 bases and at J to 5 bases, leaving 10 bases not matched to a gene. The CDR3 spells CASRETSGHEETQYF. CDR3 bases: TGTGCCAGTAGGGAGACTAGCGGCCATGAGGAGACCCAGTACTTC.

The rearrangement uses TRBV19 and TRBJ2-7; 8 bases are shared with TRBD1. The CDR3 runs to 15 residues. CDR1 and CDR2 (germline): LNHDA, SQIVND (reference sequence). Trimming cost V 5 bases and J 2 bases; bases outside gene matches: 8. CDR3 in amino acids: CASSAQGARTYEQYF. The CDR3 DNA reads TGTGCCAGTAGTGCGCAGGGGGCAAGGACCTACGAGCAGTACTTC. The variable domain in full, completed from reference TRBV19 and TRBJ2-7, reads DGGITQSPKYLFRKEGQNVTLSCEQNLNHDAMYWYRQDPGQGLRLIYYSQIVNDFQKGDIAEGYSVSREKKESFPLTVTSAQKNPTAFYLCASSAQGARTYEQYFGPGTRLTVT.

The chain joins TRBV15 to TRBJ2-1, with D tentatively TRBD2 (7 bases). Germline V gene data show CDR1 as LNHNV and CDR2 as YYDKDF (reference sequence). There are 20 residues in the CDR3. V was trimmed by 4 bases and J by 1 base, leaving 26 bases between them. The CDR3 DNA is TGTGCCACCAGCATACGGGGGGCGCGGGCCAGTTGGGATTCCTACAATGAGCAGTTCTTC. Translation: CATSIRGARASWDSYNEQFF.

The chain employs TRBV5-1 and TRBJ2-7; D remains unclear. The V end was cut by 0 bases, the J end by 3 bases, with 4 bases between. CDR1 SGHRS and CDR2 YFSETQ come from the germline V gene. The CDR3 has 12 amino acids. CDR3 nucleotides: TGCGCCAGCAGCTTGGACGGCTACGAGCAGTACTTC. It is translated as CASSLDGYEQYF.

CDR3 region: CASSPPGNSGSPQETQYF. The CDR3, as DNA: TGTGCCAGCAGCCCCCCTGGAAATAGCGGGAGTCCTCAAGAGACCCAGTACTTC. The V gene is TRBV7-9, the J gene TRBJ2-5, with 9 bases aligning to TRBD2. The CDR3 runs 18 residues. V trimming: 5 bases; J trimming: 2 bases; junction bases outside the gene matches: 15. Per the germline V gene, CDR1 is SEHNR and CDR2 is FQNEAQ (reference sequence).

The chain links TRBV7-9 to TRBJ1-4; the D gene is possibly TRBD1 (6 bases). Trimming took 5 bases from V and 1 from J, leaving 11 bases between them. This CDR3 region has 15 residues. Per germline, CDR1 SEHNR and CDR2 FQNEAQ (reference sequence). The CDR3 protein is CASSPLQGTNEKLFF. The DNA for the CDR3 is TGTGCCAGCAGCCCACTACAGGGAACTAATGAAAAACTGTTTTTT.

CDR3 sequence: CASSFSAGAQETQYF. The CDR3, as DNA: TGTGCCAGCAGCTTCTCAGCAGGGGCCCAAGAGACCCAGTACTTC. The chain has TRBV7-9 and TRBJ2-5; tentatively, D is TRBD1 (6 bases). The length of the CDR3 is 15 residues. V dropped 3 bases and J dropped 1 base, with 12 bases sitting between them. CDR1 and CDR2 from the germline V gene are SEHNR and FQNEAQ (reference sequence).

The CDR3 nucleotides read TGTGCCAGCAGGCTAGCGGGAGGGAGCTCCTACGAGCAGTACTTC. It translates to CASRLAGGSSYEQYF. This sequence joins TRBV6-1 and TRBJ2-7; 12 nucleotides line up with TRBD2. This CDR3 region has 15 residues. Germline-derived CDR1 and CDR2 are MNHNS and SASEGT. The V segment lost 6 bases and the J segment 0 bases; nucleotides outside the gene matches: 3.

The rearrangement joins TRBV25-1 to TRBJ2-6; TRBD2 agrees at 8 bases. V shed 2 bases and J 0 bases; nucleotides not matched to a gene: 3. Germline V gene lookup returns CDR1 MGHDK and CDR2 SYGVNS. The CDR3 loop spans 17 amino acids. This CDR3 is CASSETGGNSGANVLTF. CDR3 in DNA: TGTGCCAGCAGTGAAACGGGAGGGAACTCTGGGGCCAACGTCCTGACTTTC.

This clone was detected once. The chain is built from TRBV9 and TRBJ1-5, with no clear D. CDR1 and CDR2 from the germline V gene are SGDLS and YYNGEE. This CDR3 has 15 residues. V gave up 1 base and J gave up 3 bases, with 11 bases separating them. The CDR3 region is CASSVSWQNNQPQHF. DNA for the CDR3: TGTGCCAGCAGCGTATCTTGGCAGAACAATCAGCCCCAGCATTTT.

This chain uses TRBV7-2 with TRBJ2-1, with D hard to call. This CDR3 region has 15 residues. Germline V lookup: CDR1 SGHTA, CDR2 FQGNSA. The germline V and J ends were trimmed by 2 bases and 0 bases, with 8 bases remaining between them. The CDR3 reads CASSLTFTSYNEQFF. The CDR3 bases are TGTGCCAGCAGCTTAACTTTTACCTCCTACAATGAGCAGTTCTTC.

The chain uses TRBV5-6 and TRBJ1-1, with TRBD1 identical over 7 bases. Germline V gene lookup returns CDR1 SGHDT and CDR2 YYEEEE. The CDR3 runs 13 residues. With 4 bases clipped from V and 7 bases from J, the junction kept 7 bases outside the gene matches. CDR3 DNA sequence: TGTGCCAGCAGCCCCACAGGGGAGGATGAAGCTTTCTTT. Amino acid sequence: CASSPTGEDEAFF.

The V and J genes are TRBV7-9 and TRBJ2-1; 16 bases map to TRBD2. There are 17 residues in the CDR3. Germline V lookup: CDR1 SEHNR, CDR2 FQNEAQ (reference sequence). V shed 7 bases and J 8 bases; nucleotides not matched to a gene: 11. The CDR3 loop reads CASIDFGTSGRADEQFF. The CDR3 DNA sequence: TGTGCCAGCATCGACTTCGGGACTAGCGGGAGGGCCGATGAGCAGTTCTTC.

J is TRBJ2-3 and V is TRBV9; possibly TRBD2 for D (6 bases). Germline values: CDR1 SGDLS, CDR2 YYNGEE. V lost 3 bases to trimming and J lost 3 bases, with 17 bases between them. The CDR3 sequence is 16 residues long. CDR3 residues: CASSDTSRFPTDTQYF. DNA of the CDR3: TGTGCCAGCAGCGACACTAGCAGATTCCCTACAGATACGCAGTATTTT.

The rearrangement links TRBV5-6 to TRBJ2-7, with a tentative D call TRBD1 (7 bases). Germline V gene data show CDR1 as SGHDT and CDR2 as YYEEEE. The CDR3 is made up of 14 amino acids. V was trimmed by 2 bases and J by 3 bases, leaving 12 bases between them. The CDR3 reads CASSLGGGVYEQYF. CDR3 nucleotides: TGTGCCAGCAGCTTAGGGGGCGGGGTCTACGAGCAGTACTTC.

This rearrangement joins TRBV4-1 to TRBJ2-7, with D perhaps matching TRBD1 (6 bases). This CDR3 region has 16 residues. In germline, CDR1 is MGHRA, CDR2 YSYEKL. The V end lost 0 bases, the J end lost 4 bases, and 16 bases lay between the germline ends. CDR3 in amino acids: CASSQEDSTRLYEQYF. In nucleotides, the CDR3 is TGCGCCAGCAGCCAAGAGGACAGTACCCGACTTTACGAGCAGTACTTC.

The genes are TRBV27 and TRBJ1-1, with D unresolved. The CDR3 runs 15 residues. The germline CDR1 and CDR2 sequences are MNHEY and SMNVEV (reference sequence). V was trimmed by 5 bases and J by 0 bases, leaving 13 bases between them. The CDR3 spells CASSGETGMNTEAFF. CDR3 coding DNA: TGTGCCAGCAGTGGAGAGACGGGGATGAACACTGAAGCTTTCTTT.

The chain is built from TRBV6-5 and TRBJ1-5, with a tentative D call TRBD1 (5 bases). Trimming stripped 6 bases from V and 1 base from J, with 13 bases between. The CDR3 runs to 15 residues. The germline V gene encodes CDR1 MNHEY and CDR2 SVGAGI. CDR3 in amino acids: CASREGRGSNQPQHF. The CDR3 coding sequence is TGTGCCAGCAGGGAGGGGCGCGGGAGCAATCAGCCCCAGCATTTT.

This chain links TRBV19 with TRBJ2-5, with D possibly being TRBD2 (6 bases). From germline, CDR1 is LNHDA and CDR2 SQIVND (reference sequence). V gave up 8 bases and J gave up 0 bases, with 10 bases separating them. The CDR3 has 13 amino acids. The CDR3 sequence is CASASEYQETQYF. The CDR3 nucleotides are TGTGCCAGTGCTAGCGAGTACCAAGAGACCCAGTACTTC.